This T cell receptor (beta chain) was sequenced for a study of T cells in Graves' hyperthyroidism and ophthalmopathy. Points from the study as a whole: Peripheral blood also featured most of the thyroid clonotypes expanded above 0.001.

RNA transcripts were the template for amplifying TCR beta CDR3 regions. When the TCR CDR3 underwent first-round RT-PCR, the HTBI primer set was used. A single record per CDR3 protein comes from TCRdb applying MiXCR to the multiplex PCR reads. The sample has over 300,000 distinct CDR3 sequences; roughly 13% are singletons. In this sample, this clonotype turned up many times. Its cognate antigen is unknown. Sequencing was carried out using blood. The receptor comes from a woman aged 60-75 years with Graves' hyperthyroidism.

The CDR3 region has the DNA TGTGCCAGCAGGCTCGGGGAGCAGTACTTC. As protein: CASRLGEQYF. The chain employs TRBV11-2 and TRBJ2-7; no definite D call. Trimming took off 6 bases at V and 7 bases at J, with 7 bases between the two ends. Germline V gives CDR1 SGHAT, CDR2 FQNNGV. The CDR3 is 10 amino acids.